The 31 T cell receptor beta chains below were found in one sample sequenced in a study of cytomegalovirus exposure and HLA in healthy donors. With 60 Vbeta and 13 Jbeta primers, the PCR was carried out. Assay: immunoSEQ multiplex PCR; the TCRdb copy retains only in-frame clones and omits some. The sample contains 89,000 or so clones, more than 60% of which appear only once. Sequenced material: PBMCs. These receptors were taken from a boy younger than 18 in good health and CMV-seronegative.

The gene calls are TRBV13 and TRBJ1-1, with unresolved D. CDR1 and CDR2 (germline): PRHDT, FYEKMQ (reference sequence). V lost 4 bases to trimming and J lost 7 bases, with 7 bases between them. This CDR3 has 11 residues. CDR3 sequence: CASSSLREAFF. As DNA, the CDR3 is TGTGCCAGCAGCTCCCTCCGTGAAGCTTTCTTT. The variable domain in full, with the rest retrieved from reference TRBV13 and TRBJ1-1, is AAGVIQSPRHLIKEKRETATLKCYPIPRHDTVYWYQQGPGQDPQFLISFYEKMQSDKGSIPDRFSAQQFSDYHSELNMSSLELGDSALYFCASSSLREAFFGQGTRLTVV.

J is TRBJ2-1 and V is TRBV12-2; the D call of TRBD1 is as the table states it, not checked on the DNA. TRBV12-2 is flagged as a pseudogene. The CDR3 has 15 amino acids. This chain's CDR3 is CASRPDMGLANEQFF. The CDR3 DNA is TGTGCAAGTCGCCCCGATATGGGCCTGGCAAATGAGCAGTTCTTC.

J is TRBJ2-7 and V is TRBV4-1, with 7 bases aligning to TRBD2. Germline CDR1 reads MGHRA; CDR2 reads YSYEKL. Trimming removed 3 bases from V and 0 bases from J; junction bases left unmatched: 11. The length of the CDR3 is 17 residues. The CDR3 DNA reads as TGCGCCAGCAGCCAGGTTGATTTGGCGGGGGTCTCCTACGAGCAGTACTTC. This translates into CASSQVDLAGVSYEQYF.

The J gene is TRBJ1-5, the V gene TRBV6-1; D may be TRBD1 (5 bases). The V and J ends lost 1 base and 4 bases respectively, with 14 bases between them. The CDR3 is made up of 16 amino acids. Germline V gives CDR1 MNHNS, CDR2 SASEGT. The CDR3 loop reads CASSEGGGRINQPQHF. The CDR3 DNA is TGTGCCAGCAGTGAAGGGGGGGGGAGGATTAATCAGCCCCAGCATTTT.

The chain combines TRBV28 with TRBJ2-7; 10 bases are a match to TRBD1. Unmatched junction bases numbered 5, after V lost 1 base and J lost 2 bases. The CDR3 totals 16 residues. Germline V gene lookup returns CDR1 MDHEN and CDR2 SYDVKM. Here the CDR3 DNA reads TGTGCCAGCAGTTTATTAGGGACAGGGGAAACCTACGAGCAGTACTTC. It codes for CASSLLGTGETYEQYF.

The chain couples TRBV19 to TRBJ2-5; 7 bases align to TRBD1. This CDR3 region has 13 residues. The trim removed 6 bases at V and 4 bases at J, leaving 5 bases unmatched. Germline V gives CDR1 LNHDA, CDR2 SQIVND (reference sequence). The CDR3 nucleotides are TGTGCCAGTAGACAGGGGCCGATAGAGACCCAGTACTTC. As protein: CASRQGPIETQYF.

The CDR3 coding sequence is TGTGCCAGCAGCTTTGGGAGTGAAGCTTTCTTT. This sequence encodes CASSFGSEAFF. The chain carries TRBV5-5 and TRBJ1-1, with D unclear. Germline loops: CDR1 SGHKS, CDR2 YYEKEE (reference sequence). The CDR3 runs 11 residues. V dropped 2 bases and J dropped 7 bases, with 6 bases sitting between them.

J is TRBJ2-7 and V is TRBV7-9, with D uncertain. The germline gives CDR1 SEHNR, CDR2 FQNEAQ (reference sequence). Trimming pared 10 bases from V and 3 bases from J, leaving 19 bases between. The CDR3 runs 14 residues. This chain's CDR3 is CATTELRGSYEQYF. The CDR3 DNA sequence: TGTGCCACTACCGAGTTGCGAGGAAGCTACGAGCAGTACTTC. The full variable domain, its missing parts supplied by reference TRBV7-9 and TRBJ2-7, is DTGVSQNPRHKITKRGQNVTFRCDPISEHNRLYWYRQTLGQGPEFLTYFQNEAQLEKSRLLSDRFSAERPKGSFSTLEIQRTEQGDSAMYLCATTELRGSYEQYFGPGTRLTVT.

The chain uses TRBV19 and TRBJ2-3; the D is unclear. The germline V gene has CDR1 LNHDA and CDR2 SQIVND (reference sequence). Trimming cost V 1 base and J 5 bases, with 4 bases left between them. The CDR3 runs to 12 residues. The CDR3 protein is CASSIVQDTQYF. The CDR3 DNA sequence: TGTGCCAGTAGTATAGTCCAAGATACGCAGTATTTT.

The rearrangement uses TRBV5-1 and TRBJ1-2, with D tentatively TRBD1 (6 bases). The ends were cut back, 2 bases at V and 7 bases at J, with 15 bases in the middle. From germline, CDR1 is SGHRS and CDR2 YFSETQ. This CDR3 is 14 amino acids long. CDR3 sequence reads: CASSFNNRESGYTF. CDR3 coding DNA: TGCGCCAGCAGCTTTAACAACAGGGAAAGTGGCTACACCTTC.

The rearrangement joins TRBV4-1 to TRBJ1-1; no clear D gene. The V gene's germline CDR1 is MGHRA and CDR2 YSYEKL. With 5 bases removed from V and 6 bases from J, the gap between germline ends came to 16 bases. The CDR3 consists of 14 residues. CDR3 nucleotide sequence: TGCGCCAGCAGCTTAGGGTCCGTGAGGGCTGAAGCTTTCTTT. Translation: CASSLGSVRAEAFF.

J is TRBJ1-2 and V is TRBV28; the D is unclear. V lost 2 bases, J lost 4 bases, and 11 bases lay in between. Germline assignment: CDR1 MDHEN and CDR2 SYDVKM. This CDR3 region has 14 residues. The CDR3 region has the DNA TGTGCCAGCAGTTTAGTCGGTCCATCCTATGGCTACACCTTC. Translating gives CASSLVGPSYGYTF.

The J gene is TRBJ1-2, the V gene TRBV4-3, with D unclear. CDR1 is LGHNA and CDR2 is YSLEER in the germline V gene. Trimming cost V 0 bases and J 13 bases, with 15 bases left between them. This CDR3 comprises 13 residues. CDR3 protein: CASSQDGDRASTF. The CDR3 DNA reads TGCGCCAGCAGCCAAGATGGAGACCGAGCTAGCACCTTC.

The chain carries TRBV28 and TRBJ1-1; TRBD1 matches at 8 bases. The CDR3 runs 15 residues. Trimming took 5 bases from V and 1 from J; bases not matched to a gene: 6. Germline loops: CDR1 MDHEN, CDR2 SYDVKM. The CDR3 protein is CASSLAGTGNTEAFF. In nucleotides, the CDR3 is TGTGCCAGCAGTCTAGCCGGGACAGGGAACACTGAAGCTTTCTTT.

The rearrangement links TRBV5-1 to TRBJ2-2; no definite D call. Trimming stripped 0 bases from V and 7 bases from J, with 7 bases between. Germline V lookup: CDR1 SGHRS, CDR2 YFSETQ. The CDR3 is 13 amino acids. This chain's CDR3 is CASSLGSGGELFF. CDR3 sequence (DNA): TGCGCCAGCAGCTTGGGATCCGGCGGGGAGCTGTTTTTT.

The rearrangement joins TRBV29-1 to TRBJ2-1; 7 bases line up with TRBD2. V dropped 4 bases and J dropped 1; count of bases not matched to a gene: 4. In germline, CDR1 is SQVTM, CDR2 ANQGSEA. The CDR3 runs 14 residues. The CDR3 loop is CSVVWRESYNEQFF. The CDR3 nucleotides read TGCAGCGTTGTTTGGCGGGAGTCCTACAATGAGCAGTTCTTC.

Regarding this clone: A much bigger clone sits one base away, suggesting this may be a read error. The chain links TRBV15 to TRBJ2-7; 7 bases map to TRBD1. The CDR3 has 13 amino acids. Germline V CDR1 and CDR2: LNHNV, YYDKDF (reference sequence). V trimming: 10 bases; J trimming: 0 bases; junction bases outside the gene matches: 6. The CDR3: CASRDSRSYEQYF. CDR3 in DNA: TGTGCCAGCCGGGACAGCCGCTCCTACGAGCAGTACTTC. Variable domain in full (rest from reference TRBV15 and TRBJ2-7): DAMVIQNPRYQVTQFGKPVTLSCSQTLNHNVMYWYQQKSSQAPKLLFHYYDKDFNNEADTPDNFQSRRPNTSFCFLDIRSPGLGDTAMYLCASRDSRSYEQYFGPGTRLTVT.

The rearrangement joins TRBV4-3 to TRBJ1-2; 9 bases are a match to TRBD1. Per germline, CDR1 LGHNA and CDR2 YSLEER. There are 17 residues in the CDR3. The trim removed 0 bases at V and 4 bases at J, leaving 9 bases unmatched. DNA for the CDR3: TGCGCCAGCAGCCAAGATCGGCCGGGACAGGGACTCTATGGCTACACCTTC. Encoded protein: CASSQDRPGQGLYGYTF.

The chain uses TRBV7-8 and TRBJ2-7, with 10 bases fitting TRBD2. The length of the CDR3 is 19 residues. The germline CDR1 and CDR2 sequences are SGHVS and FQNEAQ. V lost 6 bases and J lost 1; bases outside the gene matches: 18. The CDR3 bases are TGTGCCAGCAGAGGCTTCGGAACTAGCGGGATTTCCAATTCCTACGAGCAGTACTTC. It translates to CASRGFGTSGISNSYEQYF. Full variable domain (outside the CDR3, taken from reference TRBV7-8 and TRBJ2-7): GAGVSQSPRYKVAKRGQDVALRCDPISGHVSLFWYQQALGQGPEFLTYFQNEAQLDKSGLPSDRFFAERPEGSVSTLKIQRTQQEDSAVYLCASRGFGTSGISNSYEQYFGPGTRLTVT.

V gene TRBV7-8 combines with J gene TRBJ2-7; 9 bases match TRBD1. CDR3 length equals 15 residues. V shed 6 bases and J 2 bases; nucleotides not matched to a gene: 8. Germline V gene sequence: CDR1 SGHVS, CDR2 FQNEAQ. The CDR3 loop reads CASSPSRDRAYEQYF. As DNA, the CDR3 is TGTGCCAGCAGTCCATCCCGGGACAGGGCCTACGAGCAGTACTTC. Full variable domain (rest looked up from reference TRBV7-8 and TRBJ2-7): GAGVSQSPRYKVAKRGQDVALRCDPISGHVSLFWYQQALGQGPEFLTYFQNEAQLDKSGLPSDRFFAERPEGSVSTLKIQRTQQEDSAVYLCASSPSRDRAYEQYFGPGTRLTVT.

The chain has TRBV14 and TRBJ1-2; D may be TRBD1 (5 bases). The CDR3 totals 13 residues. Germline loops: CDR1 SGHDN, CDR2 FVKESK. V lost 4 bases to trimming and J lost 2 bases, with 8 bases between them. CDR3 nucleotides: TGTGCCAGCAGCCCACAGGAGAACTATGGCTACACCTTC. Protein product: CASSPQENYGYTF. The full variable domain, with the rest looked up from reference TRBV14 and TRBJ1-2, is EAGVTQFPSHSVIEKGQTVTLRCDPISGHDNLYWYRRVMGKEIKFLLHFVKESKQDESGMPNNRFLAERTGGTYSTLKVQPAELEDSGVYFCASSPQENYGYTFGSGTRLTVV.

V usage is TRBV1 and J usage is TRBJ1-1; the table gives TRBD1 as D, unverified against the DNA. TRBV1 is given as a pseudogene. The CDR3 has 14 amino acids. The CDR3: CTSSLRQGRTEAFF. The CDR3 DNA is TGCACCAGCAGCCTCCGACAGGGGCGCACTGAAGCTTTCTTT.

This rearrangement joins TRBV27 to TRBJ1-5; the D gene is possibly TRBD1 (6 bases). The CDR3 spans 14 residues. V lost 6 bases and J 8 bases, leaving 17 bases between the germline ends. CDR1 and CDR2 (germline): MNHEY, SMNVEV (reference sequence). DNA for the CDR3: TGTGCCAGCAGATTGGCAGGGGCGAGGGAGCCCCAGCATTTT. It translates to CASRLAGAREPQHF.

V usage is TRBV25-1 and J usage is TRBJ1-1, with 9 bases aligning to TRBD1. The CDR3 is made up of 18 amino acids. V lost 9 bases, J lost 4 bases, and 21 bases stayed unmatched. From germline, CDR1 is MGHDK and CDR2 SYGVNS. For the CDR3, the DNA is TGTGCCAGTATGCACCGGGACAGGGAAAGGCATTGGGTCACTGAAGCTTTCTTT. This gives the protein CASMHRDRERHWVTEAFF.

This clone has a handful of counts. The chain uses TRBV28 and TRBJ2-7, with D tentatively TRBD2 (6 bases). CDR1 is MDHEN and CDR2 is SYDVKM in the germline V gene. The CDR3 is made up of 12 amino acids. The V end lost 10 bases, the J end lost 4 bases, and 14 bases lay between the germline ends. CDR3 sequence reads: CATTTRGYEQYF. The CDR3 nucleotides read TGTGCCACCACGACTAGGGGATACGAGCAGTACTTC.

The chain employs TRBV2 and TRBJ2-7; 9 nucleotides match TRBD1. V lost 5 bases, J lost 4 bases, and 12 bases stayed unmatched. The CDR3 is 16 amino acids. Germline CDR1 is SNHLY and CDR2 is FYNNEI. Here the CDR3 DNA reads TGTGCCAGCAGTTCAAGGAGTGACAGGGGGTTGTACGAGCAGTACTTC. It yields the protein CASSSRSDRGLYEQYF.

CDR3 sequence (DNA): TGTGCCTGGAGTGTTGGAGGTGAAGCTTTCTTT. Translating it yields CAWSVGGEAFF. The J gene is TRBJ1-1, the V gene TRBV30, with D uncertain. The CDR3 contains 11 residues. Trimming took 0 bases from V and 7 from J, leaving 6 bases between them. The germline gives CDR1 GTSNPN, CDR2 SVGIG (reference sequence).

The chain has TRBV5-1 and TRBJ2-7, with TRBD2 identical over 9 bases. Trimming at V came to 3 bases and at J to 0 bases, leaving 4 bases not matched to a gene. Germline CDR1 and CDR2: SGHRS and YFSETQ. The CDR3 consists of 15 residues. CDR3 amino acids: CASSSVSGSSYEQYF. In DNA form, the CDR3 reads TGCGCCAGCAGCTCTGTTAGCGGGAGCTCCTACGAGCAGTACTTC.

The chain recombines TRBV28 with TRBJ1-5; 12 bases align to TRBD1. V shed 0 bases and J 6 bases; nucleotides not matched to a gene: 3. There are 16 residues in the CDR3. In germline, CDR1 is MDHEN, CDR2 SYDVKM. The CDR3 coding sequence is TGTGCCAGCAGTTTATGGGGACAGGGGGCGGTTCAGCCCCAGCATTTT. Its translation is CASSLWGQGAVQPQHF. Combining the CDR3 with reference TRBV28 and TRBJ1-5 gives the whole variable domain DVKVTQSSRYLVKRTGEKVFLECVQDMDHENMFWYRQDPGLGLRLIYFSYDVKMKEKGDIPEGYSVSREKKERFSLILESASTNQTSMYLCASSLWGQGAVQPQHFGDGTRLSIL.

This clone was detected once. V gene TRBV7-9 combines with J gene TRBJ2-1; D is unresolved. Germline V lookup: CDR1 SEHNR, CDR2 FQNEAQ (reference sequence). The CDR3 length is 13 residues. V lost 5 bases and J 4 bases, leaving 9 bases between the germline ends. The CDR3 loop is CASSPDGYNEQFF. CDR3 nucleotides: TGTGCCAGCAGCCCCGACGGGTACAATGAGCAGTTCTTC. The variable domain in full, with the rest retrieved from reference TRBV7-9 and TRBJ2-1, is DTGVSQNPRHKITKRGQNVTFRCDPISEHNRLYWYRQTLGQGPEFLTYFQNEAQLEKSRLLSDRFSAERPKGSFSTLEIQRTEQGDSAMYLCASSPDGYNEQFFGPGTRLTVL.

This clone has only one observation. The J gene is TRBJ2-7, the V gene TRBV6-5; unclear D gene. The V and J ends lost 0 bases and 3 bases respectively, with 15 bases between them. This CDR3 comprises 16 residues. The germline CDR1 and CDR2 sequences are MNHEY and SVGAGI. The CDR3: CASSYSTGYNNYEQYF. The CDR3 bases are TGTGCCAGCAGTTACTCGACTGGGTATAACAACTACGAGCAGTACTTC.